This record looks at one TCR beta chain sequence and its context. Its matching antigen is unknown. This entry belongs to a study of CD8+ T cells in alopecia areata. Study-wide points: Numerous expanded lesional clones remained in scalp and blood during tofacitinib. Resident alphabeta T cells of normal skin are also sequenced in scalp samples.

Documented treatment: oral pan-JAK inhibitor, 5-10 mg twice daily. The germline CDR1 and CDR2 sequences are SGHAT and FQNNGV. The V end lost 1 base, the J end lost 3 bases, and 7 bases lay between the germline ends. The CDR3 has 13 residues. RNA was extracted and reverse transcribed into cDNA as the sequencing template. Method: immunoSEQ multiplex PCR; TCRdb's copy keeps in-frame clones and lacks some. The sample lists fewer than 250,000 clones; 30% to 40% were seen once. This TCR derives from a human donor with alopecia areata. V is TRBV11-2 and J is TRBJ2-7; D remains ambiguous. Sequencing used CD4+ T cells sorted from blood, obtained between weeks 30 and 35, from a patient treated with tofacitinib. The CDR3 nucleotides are TGTGCCAGCAGCTTAGCGGCATACTACGAGCAGTACTTC. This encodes CASSLAAYYEQYF.